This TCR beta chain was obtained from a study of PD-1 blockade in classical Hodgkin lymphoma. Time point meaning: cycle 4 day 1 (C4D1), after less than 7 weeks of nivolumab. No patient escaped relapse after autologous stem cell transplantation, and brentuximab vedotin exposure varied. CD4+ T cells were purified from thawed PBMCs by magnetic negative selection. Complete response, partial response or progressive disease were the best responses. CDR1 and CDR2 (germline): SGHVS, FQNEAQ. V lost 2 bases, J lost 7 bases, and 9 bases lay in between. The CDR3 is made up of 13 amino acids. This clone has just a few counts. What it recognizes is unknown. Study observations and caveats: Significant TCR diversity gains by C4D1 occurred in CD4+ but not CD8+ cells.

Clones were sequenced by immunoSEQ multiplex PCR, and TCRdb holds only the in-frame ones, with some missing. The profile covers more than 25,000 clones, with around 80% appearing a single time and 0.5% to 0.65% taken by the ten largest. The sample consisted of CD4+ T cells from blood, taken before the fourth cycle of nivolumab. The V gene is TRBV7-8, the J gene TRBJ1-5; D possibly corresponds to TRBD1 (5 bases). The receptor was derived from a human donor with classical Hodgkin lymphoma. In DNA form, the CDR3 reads TGTGCCAGCAGCTTATTGGGGCAACAGCCCCAGCATTTT. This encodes CASSLLGQQPQHF.